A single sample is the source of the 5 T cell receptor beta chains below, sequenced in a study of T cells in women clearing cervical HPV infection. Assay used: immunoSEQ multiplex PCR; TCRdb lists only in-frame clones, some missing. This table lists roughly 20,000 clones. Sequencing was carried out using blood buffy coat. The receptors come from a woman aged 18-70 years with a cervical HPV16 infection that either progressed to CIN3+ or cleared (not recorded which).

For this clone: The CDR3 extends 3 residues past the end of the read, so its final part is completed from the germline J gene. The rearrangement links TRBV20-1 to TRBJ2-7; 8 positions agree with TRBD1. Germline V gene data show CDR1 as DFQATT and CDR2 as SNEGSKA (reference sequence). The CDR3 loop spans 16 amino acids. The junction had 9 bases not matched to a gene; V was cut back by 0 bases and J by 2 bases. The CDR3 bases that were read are TGCAGTGCTAGAGATCGATTCAGACAGGGGCCCTACGAG. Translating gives CSARDRFRQGPYE. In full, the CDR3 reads CSARDRFRQGPYEQYF.

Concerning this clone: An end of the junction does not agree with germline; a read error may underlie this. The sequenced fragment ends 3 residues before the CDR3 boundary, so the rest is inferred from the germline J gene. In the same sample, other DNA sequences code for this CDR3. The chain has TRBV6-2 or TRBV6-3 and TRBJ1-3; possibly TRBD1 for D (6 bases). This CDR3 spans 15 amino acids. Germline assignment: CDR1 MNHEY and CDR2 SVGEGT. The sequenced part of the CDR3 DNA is TGTGCCAGCACCAAACCCACGACAGGACTTAACACG. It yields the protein CASTKPTTGLNT. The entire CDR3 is CASTKPTTGLNTIYF.

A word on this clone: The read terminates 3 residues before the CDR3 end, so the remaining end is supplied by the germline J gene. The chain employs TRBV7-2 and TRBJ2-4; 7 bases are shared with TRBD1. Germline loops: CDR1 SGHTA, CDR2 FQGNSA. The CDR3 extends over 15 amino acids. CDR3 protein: CASSLGAGGAYGQYF. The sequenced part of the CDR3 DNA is TGTGCCAGCAGCTTAGGGGCAGGGGGAGCCTATGGT.

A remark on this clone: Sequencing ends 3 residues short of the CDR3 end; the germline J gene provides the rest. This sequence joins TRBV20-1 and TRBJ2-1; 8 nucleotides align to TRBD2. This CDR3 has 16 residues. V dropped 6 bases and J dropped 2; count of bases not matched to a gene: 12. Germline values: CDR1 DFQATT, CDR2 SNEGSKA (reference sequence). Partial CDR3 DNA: TGCAGTGCAAACCGACCCGGCGGGGGGACCTACAATGAG. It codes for CSANRPGGGTYNE. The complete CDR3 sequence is CSANRPGGGTYNEQFF.

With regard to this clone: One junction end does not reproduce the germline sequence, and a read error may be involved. The sequenced part of the CDR3 DNA is TGCGCCAGCAGCCATGCGGCGGGGGAGGTCGAGACC. It is translated as CASSHAAGEVET. The full CDR3 reads CASSHAAGEVETQYF. The chain links TRBV4-2 to TRBJ2-5, with TRBD2 matching 7 bases. The read stops 3 residues short of the end of the CDR3; the missing end is completed from the germline J gene. This CDR3 has 15 amino acids. Germline CDR1 and CDR2: LGHNA and YNFKEQ.